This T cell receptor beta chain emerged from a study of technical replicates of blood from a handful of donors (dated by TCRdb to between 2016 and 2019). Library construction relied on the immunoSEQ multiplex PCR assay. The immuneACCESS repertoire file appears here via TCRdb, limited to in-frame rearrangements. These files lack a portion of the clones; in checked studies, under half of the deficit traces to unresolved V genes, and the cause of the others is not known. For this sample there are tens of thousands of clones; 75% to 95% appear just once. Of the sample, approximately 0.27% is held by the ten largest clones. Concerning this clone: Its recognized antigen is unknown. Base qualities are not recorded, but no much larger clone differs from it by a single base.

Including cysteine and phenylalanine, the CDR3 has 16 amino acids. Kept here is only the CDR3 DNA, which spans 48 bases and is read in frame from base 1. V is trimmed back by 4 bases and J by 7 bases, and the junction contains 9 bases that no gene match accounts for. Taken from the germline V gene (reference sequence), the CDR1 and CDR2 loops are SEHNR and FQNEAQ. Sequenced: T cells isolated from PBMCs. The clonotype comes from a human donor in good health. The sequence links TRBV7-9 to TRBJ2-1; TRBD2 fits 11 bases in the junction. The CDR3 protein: CASSSFASGRYNEQFF. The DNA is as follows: TGTGCCAGCAGCTCCTTTGCTAGCGGGAGGTATAATGAGCAGTTCTTC.